The entry that follows covers one T cell receptor beta chain sequence. The data were taken from a study of blood T cell repertoires in COVID-19. Study-wide context: T cells, B-cell-depleted T cells, or PBMCs supplied cDNA or gDNA.

Germline CDR1 SNHLY, CDR2 FYNNEI. Trimming left V 1 base short and J 6 bases short, with 13 bases between. The CDR3 is 15 residues long. Only in-frame clones appear in the TCRdb table, and some are missing; sequencing was by immunoSEQ multiplex PCR. Of roughly 90,000 clones in the sample, around 83% are singletons; the top ten hold more than 2%. Sequencing input: peripheral blood. V usage is TRBV2 and J usage is TRBJ1-5, with D possibly being TRBD1 (5 bases). The sequence was obtained from a woman in her 70s with acute or convalescent COVID-19. This chain's CDR3 is CASSEGAGGTQPQHF. DNA for the CDR3: TGTGCCAGCAGTGAAGGTGCAGGAGGGACTCAGCCCCAGCATTTT.